A selection of T cell receptor beta chains follows, all from one sample in a study of T cells in Graves' hyperthyroidism and ophthalmopathy. TCRdb redid the calling of the multiplex PCR reads with MiXCR, one entry per CDR3 protein. The data hold a few hundred thousand distinct CDR3 sequences, with around 14% observed a single time. Input material: blood. Receptors were obtained from a woman in her 30s with Graves' hyperthyroidism that later progressed to Graves' ophthalmopathy. CDR3s include the opening cysteine and the closing phenylalanine or tryptophan. Fields, in order: CDR3 protein, V gene, J gene.

CDR3aa: CASTAIRGVTEAFF; v_gene: TRBV27; j_gene: TRBJ1-1
CDR3aa: CASSLWGGLLDEQFF; v_gene: TRBV9; j_gene: TRBJ2-1
CDR3aa: CATSDNPGRFVNEQFF; v_gene: TRBV24-1; j_gene: TRBJ2-1
CDR3aa: CASNRGLKGYTF; v_gene: TRBV19; j_gene: TRBJ1-2
CDR3aa: CASSFLPGTADLGGYTF; v_gene: TRBV5-1; j_gene: TRBJ1-2
CDR3aa: CSVGWSTEAFF; v_gene: TRBV29-1; j_gene: TRBJ1-1
CDR3aa: CASSVQGLAGEGGYEQYF; v_gene: TRBV19; j_gene: TRBJ2-7
CDR3aa: CASRGTAYGYTF; v_gene: TRBV2; j_gene: TRBJ1-2
CDR3aa: CASGAQGSGNTIYF; v_gene: TRBV12-3/TRBV12-4; j_gene: TRBJ1-3
CDR3aa: CASGKGQAMFFPNTEAFF; v_gene: TRBV3-1; j_gene: TRBJ1-1
CDR3aa: CSARDRVGGYTDTQYF; v_gene: TRBV20-1; j_gene: TRBJ2-3
CDR3aa: CASSVIETNSPLHF; v_gene: TRBV6-2/TRBV6-3; j_gene: TRBJ1-6
CDR3aa: CASSDLSGLGSEAFF; v_gene: TRBV2; j_gene: TRBJ1-1
CDR3aa: CASSLQGGYNQPQHF; v_gene: TRBV7-6; j_gene: TRBJ1-5
CDR3aa: CASSLPDGWETQYF; v_gene: TRBV12-3/TRBV12-4; j_gene: TRBJ2-5
CDR3aa: CASRTSLIETQYF; v_gene: TRBV12-3/TRBV12-4; j_gene: TRBJ2-5
CDR3aa: CASSLYGGPAPGEQYF; v_gene: TRBV27; j_gene: TRBJ2-7
CDR3aa: CALEGQGGSYEQYF; v_gene: TRBV10-3; j_gene: TRBJ2-7
CDR3aa: CASSTRLAEYNEQFF; v_gene: TRBV6-1; j_gene: TRBJ2-1
CDR3aa: CSAPGEGDGEKLFF; v_gene: TRBV29-1; j_gene: TRBJ1-4